This T cell receptor (beta chain) was sequenced for a study of shared clonotypes between healthy human individuals. Study-level findings and limits: A handful of donors shared about 4.5% of their naive CD4 clonotypes.

CD45RO negativity and positive selection for CCR7 defined naive CD8 cells, a population that excluded terminally differentiated effector memory CD45RA+ cells. With regard to this clone: The antigen remains undetermined.

Method: immunoSEQ multiplex PCR; TCRdb's copy keeps in-frame clones and lacks some. The data contain 1.5 million to 2.5 million clones, approximately 94% of them singletons. Germline CDR1 is SQVTM and CDR2 is ANQGSEA. The germline V and J ends were trimmed by 5 bases and 4 bases, with 11 bases remaining between them. The CDR3 sequence is 13 residues long. Source material: naive CD8+ T cells sorted from blood. This receptor was obtained from a man aged 18 to 29 in good health. This chain links TRBV29-1 with TRBJ2-2, with a tentative D call TRBD1 (5 bases). This CDR3 reads CSVSSTVTGELFF. As DNA, the CDR3 is TGCAGCGTTTCCTCGACAGTCACCGGGGAGCTGTTTTTT.